Each of the 26 T cell receptor beta chains below was sequenced from the same sample in a study of cytomegalovirus exposure and HLA in healthy donors. The PCR employed 60 Vbeta primers together with 13 Jbeta primers. Measured with immunoSEQ multiplex PCR; TCRdb has only the in-frame clones, and not every one. The table has roughly 120,000 clones, roughly 60% seen once; the top ten hold 10%. The sequencing sample was made of PBMCs. The receptors here all came from a man aged 40-49 years in good health and CMV-seropositive.

This chain links TRBV2 with TRBJ2-1, with TRBD2 matching 7 bases. This CDR3 region has 16 residues. Germline assignment: CDR1 SNHLY and CDR2 FYNNEI. V lost 4 bases and J lost 5; bases outside the gene matches: 11. CDR3 coding DNA: TGTGCCAGCAGTGGCCTCGGCGGGAGCTTTCACAATGAGCAGTTCTTC. Translating gives CASSGLGGSFHNEQFF.

The rearrangement uses TRBV6-5 and TRBJ2-7, with 7 bases fitting TRBD1. CDR1 and CDR2 from the germline V gene are MNHEY and SVGAGI. With V trimmed by 5 bases and J by 4 bases, 8 bases remained unmatched. This CDR3 is built from 14 residues. As DNA, the CDR3 is TGTGCCAGCAGTCGGTACAGGGGTGAGTACGAGCAGTACTTC. Translating it yields CASSRYRGEYEQYF.

The CDR3 DNA is TGTGCCAGCAGTTCCCGCGGTACCTCCTACGAGCAGTACTTC. Protein sequence: CASSSRGTSYEQYF. The V gene is TRBV27, the J gene TRBJ2-7, with D unresolved. The CDR3 totals 14 residues. Germline loops: CDR1 MNHEY, CDR2 SMNVEV (reference sequence). V was shortened by 4 bases and J by 0 bases, with 10 bases between the two germline ends.

Points on this clone: One end of the junction does not line up with germline, which may come from a read error. The CDR3 DNA follows: TGTGCTAGCAGCCAAGCCTGGGGCTACAGGGGGACCGAGCAGTTCTTC. Residues: CASSQAWGYRGTEQFF. This chain joins TRBV4-2 and TRBJ2-1; 8 positions match TRBD1. Per germline, CDR1 LGHNA and CDR2 YNFKEQ. The CDR3 has 16 residues.

This clone was counted between two and nine times. V usage is TRBV14 and J usage is TRBJ2-2; 9 bases are shared with TRBD1. V gave up 1 base and J gave up 3 bases; unmatched junction bases: 18. This CDR3 has 21 amino acids. CDR1 is SGHDN and CDR2 is FVKESK in the germline V gene. The chain's CDR3 is CASSQVTLSVSWTGDTGELFF. DNA of the CDR3: TGTGCCAGCAGCCAAGTAACTTTATCGGTGAGCTGGACAGGGGACACCGGGGAGCTGTTTTTT.

The genes are TRBV10-3 and TRBJ1-3, with D unclear. The ends were cut back, 6 bases at V and 0 bases at J, with 15 bases in the middle. This CDR3 contains 16 residues. Germline CDR1 ENHRY, CDR2 SYGVKD. The DNA of the CDR3 is TGTGCCATCAGCTCCACAGCGGGAGGCTCTGGAAACACCATATATTTT. Translated, it gives CAISSTAGGSGNTIYF.

This chain connects TRBV5-8 to TRBJ1-5, with TRBD1 identical over 7 bases. This CDR3 is built from 15 residues. Germline-derived CDR1 and CDR2 are SGHTS and YDEGEE. Trimming cost V 5 bases and J 0 bases; bases outside gene matches: 5. The CDR3 protein is CASSMGQNSNQPQHF. The CDR3 DNA is TGTGCCAGCAGTATGGGACAGAATAGCAATCAGCCCCAGCATTTT.

The chain has TRBV4-1 and TRBJ2-7; 7 nucleotides align to TRBD1. Germline trimming cut 4 bases from V and 2 bases from J; bases unmatched to any gene: 11. Germline CDR1 and CDR2: MGHRA and YSYEKL. CDR3 size: 16 residues. The CDR3 is CASSPFRDSTTYEQYF. In DNA, the CDR3 is TGCGCCAGCAGCCCATTCCGGGACAGCACCACCTACGAGCAGTACTTC.

The J gene is TRBJ1-5, the V gene TRBV10-1; tentatively, D is TRBD1 (6 bases). The V and J ends lost 5 bases and 0 bases respectively, with 11 bases between them. CDR1 and CDR2 from the germline V gene are WNHNN and SYGVQD (reference sequence). There are 15 residues in the CDR3. The CDR3 sequence: CASSRPGDSNQPQHF. In DNA, the CDR3 is TGCGCCAGCAGTAGACCAGGGGATAGCAATCAGCCCCAGCATTTT.

The chain has TRBV7-8 and TRBJ2-3, with TRBD1 matching over 9 bases. CDR3 length equals 15 residues. Germline V gene data show CDR1 as SGHVS and CDR2 as FQNEAQ. The J segment lost 4 bases and the V segment lost 6 bases, leaving 8 bases of the junction unmatched. CDR3 region: CASSHGQGSPDTQYF. The CDR3 coding sequence is TGTGCCAGCAGTCACGGACAGGGGAGCCCAGATACGCAGTATTTT.

CDR3 in DNA: TGTGCCAGCAGTTACGACAGGAACACTGAAGCTTTCTTT. Translation gives CASSYDRNTEAFF. The V call is TRBV27, the J call TRBJ1-1, with D perhaps matching TRBD1 (5 bases). The CDR3 is made up of 13 amino acids. Trimming took off 4 bases at V and 1 base at J, with 7 bases between the two ends. CDR1 is MNHEY, CDR2 SMNVEV, per germline (reference sequence).

This chain connects TRBV30 to TRBJ1-4; D is undetermined. The CDR3 spans 12 residues. The germline V gene encodes CDR1 GTSNPN and CDR2 SVGIG (reference sequence). V gave up 2 bases and J gave up 10 bases, with 11 bases separating them. The CDR3 sequence is CAWSLQAGKLFF. CDR3 nucleotide sequence: TGTGCCTGGAGTCTCCAAGCAGGAAAACTGTTTTTT.

The chain employs TRBV4-3 and TRBJ2-1, with TRBD2 matching 9 bases. Per the germline V gene, CDR1 is LGHNA and CDR2 is YSLEER. The V gene end was trimmed by 0 bases and the J gene end by 6 bases; junction bases not matched to a gene: 3. This CDR3 comprises 15 residues. In DNA, the CDR3 is TGCGCCAGCAGCCAAGAGATTAGCGGGAGCAATGAGCAGTTCTTC. The encoded protein is CASSQEISGSNEQFF.

This rearrangement joins TRBV20-1 to TRBJ1-1, with D possibly TRBD1 on 6 matching bases. The CDR3 consists of 11 residues. Deletions cut 6 bases from V and 5 bases from J, with 10 bases between. Per germline, CDR1 DFQATT and CDR2 SNEGSKA (reference sequence). The CDR3 is CSAYRETEAFF. In DNA form, the CDR3 reads TGCAGTGCATACAGGGAAACTGAAGCTTTCTTT.

The chain combines TRBV9 with TRBJ2-3; 10 bases are a match to TRBD2. The J segment lost 0 bases and the V segment lost 3 bases, leaving 4 bases of the junction unmatched. The V gene's germline CDR1 is SGDLS and CDR2 YYNGEE. The CDR3 length is 16 residues. CDR3 coding DNA: TGTGCCAGCAGCGCAGCGGGGGGGTCTAGCACAGATACGCAGTATTTT. It translates to CASSAAGGSSTDTQYF.

The chain couples TRBV6-5 to TRBJ1-4, with TRBD1 matching 8 bases. Germline CDR1 is MNHEY and CDR2 is SVGAGI. The CDR3 is 14 amino acids. V gave up 6 bases and J gave up 3 bases; unmatched junction bases: 3. The CDR3 bases are TGTGCCAGCAGATCGGGACAGGCTAATGAAAAACTGTTTTTT. This codes for CASRSGQANEKLFF.

This clone was observed a single time. This chain joins TRBV15 and TRBJ2-5; 14 bases line up with TRBD2. V trimming: 0 bases; J trimming: 2 bases; junction bases outside the gene matches: 5. The CDR3 consists of 18 residues. CDR1 is LNHNV and CDR2 is YYDKDF in the germline V gene (reference sequence). CDR3 in amino acids: CATSRERTSGGSQETQYF. In DNA form, the CDR3 reads TGTGCCACCAGCAGAGAACGGACTAGCGGGGGGTCACAAGAGACCCAGTACTTC.

V gene TRBV28 combines with J gene TRBJ2-1, with 11 bases matching TRBD1. This CDR3 contains 15 residues. CDR1 and CDR2 from the germline V gene are MDHEN and SYDVKM. Unmatched junction bases numbered 6, after V lost 5 bases and J lost 6 bases. CDR3 region: CASSTTGTGGNEQFF. The CDR3, as DNA: TGTGCCAGCAGTACCACCGGGACAGGGGGCAATGAGCAGTTCTTC.

This chain uses TRBV11-2 with TRBJ1-2; no reliable D call. Trimming stripped 0 bases from V and 4 bases from J, with 12 bases between. Looked up from germline, CDR1 is SGHAT and CDR2 is FQNNGV. The CDR3 sequence is 15 residues long. The CDR3 nucleotides read TGTGCCAGCAGCTTAGAACAGCGGGGAAGCTATGGCTACACCTTC. Its protein is CASSLEQRGSYGYTF.

In DNA form, the CDR3 reads TGTGCCAGCTCACCGAATAGGGGTGGAGATGAAAAACTGTTTTTT. Encoded protein: CASSPNRGGDEKLFF. The V and J genes are TRBV18 and TRBJ1-4; the D gene is possibly TRBD1 (5 bases). Germline CDR1 reads KGHSH; CDR2 reads LQKENI. The CDR3 covers 15 residues. Deletions cut 3 bases from V and 6 bases from J, with 14 bases between.

The chain is built from TRBV28 and TRBJ2-1; D is uncertain. The CDR3 extends over 12 amino acids. Trimming left V 4 bases short and J 9 bases short, with 10 bases between. Germline V gives CDR1 MDHEN, CDR2 SYDVKM. The CDR3 sequence: CASSSVSFEQFF. The DNA for the CDR3 is TGTGCCAGCAGTTCAGTCTCGTTTGAGCAGTTCTTC.

The J gene is TRBJ2-6, the V gene TRBV9; D is possibly TRBD1 (7 bases). Germline loops: CDR1 SGDLS, CDR2 YYNGEE. V gave up 0 bases and J gave up 0 bases, with 13 bases separating them. The CDR3 contains 18 residues. The CDR3 loop is CASSVGGGGFSGANVLTF. DNA of the CDR3: TGTGCCAGCAGCGTAGGAGGAGGGGGCTTCTCTGGGGCCAACGTCCTGACTTTC.

There are a few counts of this clone. The chain carries TRBV10-3 and TRBJ1-5; the D gene is possibly TRBD1 (5 bases). V dropped 10 bases and J dropped 5 bases, with 15 bases sitting between them. The CDR3 is made up of 13 amino acids. In germline, CDR1 is ENHRY, CDR2 SYGVKD. This chain's CDR3 is CATQPTGDQPQHF. The CDR3 nucleotides are TGTGCCACCCAGCCTACAGGAGATCAGCCCCAGCATTTT.

This clone showed up just a few times. The chain joins TRBV19 to TRBJ1-1; TRBD1 matches at 10 bases. This CDR3 has 14 amino acids. CDR1 and CDR2 (germline): LNHDA, SQIVND (reference sequence). The V segment lost 5 bases and the J segment 6 bases; nucleotides outside the gene matches: 6. The CDR3 loop reads CASSSGQGRAEAFF. Here the CDR3 DNA reads TGTGCCAGTAGTTCGGGACAGGGGCGAGCTGAAGCTTTCTTT.

The rearrangement joins TRBV6-5 to TRBJ2-1, with D perhaps matching TRBD2 (6 bases). Germline assignment: CDR1 MNHEY and CDR2 SVGAGI. Trimming removed 5 bases from V and 2 bases from J, with 10 bases in between. This CDR3 contains 14 residues. CDR3 nucleotide sequence: TGTGCCAGCAGTGGGCGGGGACCCTACAATGAGCAGTTCTTC. Protein: CASSGRGPYNEQFF.

This clone was seen more than once but under ten times. V gene TRBV6-4 combines with J gene TRBJ2-1, with TRBD2 identical over 8 bases. The V gene end was trimmed by 2 bases and the J gene end by 0 bases; junction bases not matched to a gene: 0. CDR1 MRHNA and CDR2 SNTAGT come from the germline V gene. The CDR3 has 15 amino acids. Here the CDR3 DNA reads TGTGCCAGCAGTGACCTAGCGGGCTCCTACAATGAGCAGTTCTTC. Translated: CASSDLAGSYNEQFF.